Below, 25 T cell receptor beta chains from the same sample are listed, as sequenced in a study of CD8 T cells in ankylosing spondylitis. TCRdb reanalysed the 5' RACE reads using MiXCR and keeps one entry per CDR3 protein. This sample has about 190,000 distinct CDR3 sequences, with approximately 12% found just once. The sequencing sample was made of blood, either unsorted or a sorted T cell fraction (not recorded which). These receptors all come from a female donor with ankylosing spondylitis or in good health (not recorded which).

With regard to this clonotype: An end of the junction does not agree with germline; a read error may underlie this. The rearrangement uses TRBV12-3 or TRBV12-4 and TRBJ2-3; 14 bases agree with TRBD2. The CDR3 contains 18 residues. CDR3 in amino acids: CASCLAGLAGVSTDTQYF. Here the CDR3 DNA reads TGTGCCAGCTGTTTAGCGGGACTAGCGGGAGTCAGCACAGATACGCAGTATTTT.

At least ten counts were recorded for this clonotype. This sequence joins TRBV12-3 or TRBV12-4 and TRBJ1-1; D call uncertain. Trimming stripped 4 bases from V and 0 bases from J, with 9 bases between. The CDR3 consists of 14 residues. Here the CDR3 reads CASSSDLMNTEAFF. The DNA for the CDR3 is TGTGCCAGCAGTTCCGATTTGATGAACACTGAAGCTTTCTTT.

This clonotype came up many times. This chain uses TRBV7-6 with TRBJ1-1, with D unclear. The germline gives CDR1 SGHVS, CDR2 FNYEAQ. The CDR3 is made up of 15 amino acids. The ends were cut back, 1 base at V and 1 base at J, with 10 bases in the middle. CDR3 DNA: TGTGCCAGCAGCTTAGTAGGTGCGTCGAACACTGAAGCTTTCTTT. This codes for CASSLVGASNTEAFF. The entire variable domain, with the rest obtained from reference TRBV7-6 and TRBJ1-1, is as follows: GAGVSQSPRYKVTKRGQDVALRCDPISGHVSLYWYRQALGQGPEFLTYFNYEAQQDKSGLPNDRFSAERPEGSISTLTIQRTEQRDSAMYRCASSLVGASNTEAFFGQGTRLTVV.

This clonotype was seen ten or more times. The chain carries TRBV29-1 and TRBJ2-3; tentatively, D is TRBD1 (5 bases). The CDR3 spans 14 residues. Germline CDR1 and CDR2: SQVTM and ANQGSEA. Trimming removed 4 bases at V and 0 bases at J, with 11 bases between. CDR3 protein: CSVGPRGSTDTQYF. DNA of the CDR3: TGCAGCGTTGGACCTAGGGGAAGCACAGATACGCAGTATTTT.

In this sample, this clonotype turned up a few times. This sequence joins TRBV12-3 or TRBV12-4 and TRBJ2-7, with D unresolved. Trimming stripped 1 base from V and 6 bases from J, with 7 bases between. This CDR3 contains 12 residues. The CDR3 loop reads CASSLGAPEQYF. CDR3 bases: TGTGCCAGCAGTTTAGGGGCGCCCGAGCAGTACTTC.

The sample holds many counts of this clonotype. The chain employs TRBV2 and TRBJ1-1, with a tentative D call TRBD1 (6 bases). The length of the CDR3 is 13 residues. The germline V and J ends were trimmed by 6 bases and 1 base, with 9 bases remaining between them. Per germline, CDR1 SNHLY and CDR2 FYNNEI. This chain's CDR3 is CASRDRTNTEAFF. The CDR3 coding sequence is TGTGCCAGCAGGGACAGAACGAACACTGAAGCTTTCTTT.

The sample holds many counts of this clonotype. The chain couples TRBV6-1 to TRBJ1-3; perhaps TRBD1 as D (5 bases). The length of the CDR3 is 16 residues. The germline V and J ends were trimmed by 6 bases and 2 bases, with 17 bases remaining between them. CDR1 is MNHNS, CDR2 SASEGT, per germline. The CDR3 sequence: CASSFPAGEAGNTIYF. CDR3 DNA sequence: TGTGCCAGCAGCTTCCCAGCGGGGGAGGCTGGAAACACCATATATTTT.

V gene TRBV19 combines with J gene TRBJ1-2; 8 positions agree with TRBD1. Germline V lookup: CDR1 LNHDA, CDR2 SQIVND (reference sequence). The CDR3 extends over 15 amino acids. Trimming cost V 4 bases and J 1 base; bases outside gene matches: 5. CDR3 sequence: CASSTDRGFNYGYTF. The CDR3 DNA reads TGTGCCAGTAGTACCGACAGGGGTTTTAACTATGGCTACACCTTC. The whole variable domain, filled in from reference TRBV19 and TRBJ1-2, reads DGGITQSPKYLFRKEGQNVTLSCEQNLNHDAMYWYRQDPGQGLRLIYYSQIVNDFQKGDIAEGYSVSREKKESFPLTVTSAQKNPTAFYLCASSTDRGFNYGYTFGSGTRLTVV.

In its sample, this clonotype was seen many times. This chain links TRBV18 with TRBJ1-4; no definite D call. Per germline, CDR1 KGHSH and CDR2 LQKENI. V shed 3 bases and J shed 2 bases, with 1 base lying between them. CDR3 size: 12 residues. The CDR3 loop is CASSPTNEKLFF. In nucleotides, the CDR3 is TGTGCCAGCTCACCTACTAATGAAAAACTGTTTTTT.

This clonotype appeared once. At one of its ends the junction is not consistent with the germline gene, which may arise from a read error. This rearrangement joins TRBV5-1 to TRBJ2-1; perhaps D is TRBD1 or TRBD2 (6 bases each). The length of the CDR3 is 19 residues. Germline V gene data show CDR1 as SGHRS and CDR2 as YFSETQ. The CDR3: CACSLEGTPWPREYHEQFF. CDR3 bases: TGCGCCTGCAGCTTGGAGGGGACACCCTGGCCTCGGGAATACCATGAGCAGTTCTTC.

In this sample, this clonotype turned up a few times. The J gene is TRBJ2-3, the V gene TRBV27; TRBD2 matches at 8 bases. The junction had 7 bases not matched to a gene; V was cut back by 4 bases and J by 10 bases. Germline CDR1 and CDR2: MNHEY and SMNVEV (reference sequence). The CDR3 is 13 amino acids. The CDR3 coding sequence is TGTGCCAGCAGTTCCCGGCTGACTAGCGCGCAGTATTTT. Translation: CASSSRLTSAQYF.

J is TRBJ2-1 and V is TRBV24-1; D may be TRBD2 (6 bases). V was trimmed by 3 bases and J by 5 bases, leaving 19 bases between them. CDR3 length: 17 amino acids. Per germline, CDR1 KGHDR and CDR2 SFDVKD. CDR3 amino acids: CATSDPSAKVADNEQFF. As DNA, the CDR3 is TGTGCCACCAGTGATCCGAGCGCCAAGGTAGCGGACAATGAGCAGTTCTTC.

This chain connects TRBV27 to TRBJ1-3, with a weak D call TRBD1 (5 bases). Germline CDR1 and CDR2: MNHEY and SMNVEV (reference sequence). The V end lost 1 base, the J end lost 4 bases, and 11 bases lay between the germline ends. The CDR3 extends over 15 amino acids. CDR3 nucleotides: TGTGCCAGCAGTTTATTCCAGGGAGCCGGAAACACCATATATTTT. The encoded protein is CASSLFQGAGNTIYF.

This clonotype was found many times. The rearrangement links TRBV9 to TRBJ1-2; D is ambiguous. The V gene's germline CDR1 is SGDLS and CDR2 YYNGEE. This CDR3 comprises 13 residues. V was clipped by 1 base and J by 2 bases, with 6 bases between them. The CDR3 here is CASSVPGNYGYTF. The CDR3 DNA reads as TGTGCCAGCAGCGTACCGGGCAACTATGGCTACACCTTC.

This chain uses TRBV7-3 with TRBJ2-5; 9 bases fit TRBD2. V was clipped by 3 bases and J by 5 bases; unmatched bases: 7. Per the germline V gene, CDR1 is SGHTA and CDR2 is FQGTGA. The CDR3 is 15 residues long. This CDR3 reads CASSLTMSGRETQYF. The CDR3, as DNA: TGTGCCAGCAGCTTGACGATGAGCGGGAGGGAGACCCAGTACTTC.

This clonotype was seen a few times. The chain carries TRBV20-1 and TRBJ2-1, with a weak D call TRBD2 (6 bases). The V gene's germline CDR1 is DFQATT and CDR2 SNEGSKA (reference sequence). V lost 3 bases, J lost 8 bases, and 14 bases lay in between. CDR3 length: 13 residues. The CDR3 DNA follows: TGCAGTGCTAGCCCCGGGGGTCGAGATGAGCAGTTCTTC. It is translated as CSASPGGRDEQFF.

The sample holds many counts of this clonotype. The V and J genes are TRBV7-9 and TRBJ2-1; a possible D gene is TRBD1 (5 bases). This CDR3 is 13 amino acids long. V lost 5 bases, J lost 4 bases, and 9 bases lay in between. In germline, CDR1 is SEHNR, CDR2 FQNEAQ (reference sequence). CDR3 sequence reads: CASSRQSYNEQFF. In nucleotides, the CDR3 is TGTGCCAGCAGCAGACAGAGTTACAATGAGCAGTTCTTC.

This clonotype was found many times. The chain links TRBV20-1 to TRBJ2-3, with D possibly matching TRBD2 (6 bases). The V end was cut by 3 bases, the J end by 4 bases, with 23 bases between. This CDR3 is 17 amino acids long. Germline V lookup: CDR1 DFQATT, CDR2 SNEGSKA (reference sequence). The CDR3 sequence: CSASHGPGLAGPDTQYF. The DNA for the CDR3 is TGCAGTGCTAGTCACGGCCCGGGACTGGCGGGACCAGATACGCAGTATTTT.

This chain links TRBV2 with TRBJ2-2; TRBD1 matches 9 bases. Germline V gene data show CDR1 as SNHLY and CDR2 as FYNNEI. V shed 5 bases and J 3 bases; nucleotides not matched to a gene: 4. The CDR3 extends over 15 amino acids. CDR3 DNA: TGTGCCAGCAGTCGTACAGGGGGCTACACCGGGGAGCTGTTTTTT. This encodes CASSRTGGYTGELFF.

The CDR3 loop is CAISESTGGNTEAFF. The CDR3 DNA follows: TGTGCCATCAGTGAGTCTACTGGAGGGAACACTGAAGCTTTCTTT. This rearrangement joins TRBV10-3 to TRBJ1-1; D remains ambiguous. This CDR3 has 15 amino acids. Germline CDR1 reads ENHRY; CDR2 reads SYGVKD. The V gene lost 0 bases and the J gene lost 1 base, with 9 bases spanning the gap.

This clonotype was seen many times. The chain employs TRBV20-1 and TRBJ2-3, with D perhaps TRBD1 or TRBD2 (5 bases each). V dropped 3 bases and J dropped 6 bases, with 16 bases sitting between them. From germline, CDR1 is DFQATT and CDR2 SNEGSKA (reference sequence). The CDR3 spans 14 residues. The DNA for the CDR3 is TGCAGTGCTAGGACCCGTCTGGGGACCGATACGCAGTATTTT. Encoded protein: CSARTRLGTDTQYF.

As for this clonotype: At one of its ends the junction is not consistent with the germline gene, which may arise from a read error. V is TRBV12-3 or TRBV12-4 and J is TRBJ2-3, with 14 bases that match TRBD2. There are 15 residues in the CDR3. The CDR3 coding sequence is TGTGCCAGCAGGCCGGGACTAGCGGGAGCTGATACGCGGTATTTT. Protein sequence: CASRPGLAGADTRYF.

This clonotype was picked up many times. The V and J genes are TRBV7-2 and TRBJ2-7; unclear D gene. Germline values: CDR1 SGHTA, CDR2 FQGNSA. Trimming stripped 1 base from V and 0 bases from J, with 7 bases between. This CDR3 is built from 14 residues. The CDR3 loop reads CASSLGVHSYEQYF. The CDR3 DNA is TGTGCCAGCAGCTTAGGCGTACACTCCTACGAGCAGTACTTC.

This clonotype has a count of ten or more. The chain links TRBV7-9 to TRBJ2-1; 10 bases fit TRBD1. The J segment lost 8 bases and the V segment lost 6 bases, leaving 10 bases of the junction unmatched. CDR1 and CDR2 (germline): SEHNR, FQNEAQ (reference sequence). The CDR3 runs to 15 residues. The CDR3, as DNA: TGTGCCAGCAGTTTCACCGGGACAGGGGTCGATGAGCAGTTCTTC. Amino acids: CASSFTGTGVDEQFF.

This clonotype was detected only a few times. J is TRBJ1-3 and V is TRBV7-3; D is possibly TRBD1 (5 bases). Germline V gene lookup returns CDR1 SGHTA and CDR2 FQGTGA. The V and J ends lost 4 bases and 2 bases respectively, with 9 bases between them. CDR3 length: 14 amino acids. CDR3 protein: CASSSQGAGNTIYF. CDR3 nucleotides: TGTGCCAGCAGCTCTCAGGGTGCTGGAAACACCATATATTTT. Using reference TRBV7-3 and TRBJ1-3 for the parts outside the CDR3, the full variable domain is GAGVSQTPSNKVTEKGKYVELRCDPISGHTALYWYRQSLGQGPEFLIYFQGTGAADDSGLPNDRFFAVRPEGSVSTLKIQRTERGDSAVYLCASSSQGAGNTIYFGEGSWLTVV.